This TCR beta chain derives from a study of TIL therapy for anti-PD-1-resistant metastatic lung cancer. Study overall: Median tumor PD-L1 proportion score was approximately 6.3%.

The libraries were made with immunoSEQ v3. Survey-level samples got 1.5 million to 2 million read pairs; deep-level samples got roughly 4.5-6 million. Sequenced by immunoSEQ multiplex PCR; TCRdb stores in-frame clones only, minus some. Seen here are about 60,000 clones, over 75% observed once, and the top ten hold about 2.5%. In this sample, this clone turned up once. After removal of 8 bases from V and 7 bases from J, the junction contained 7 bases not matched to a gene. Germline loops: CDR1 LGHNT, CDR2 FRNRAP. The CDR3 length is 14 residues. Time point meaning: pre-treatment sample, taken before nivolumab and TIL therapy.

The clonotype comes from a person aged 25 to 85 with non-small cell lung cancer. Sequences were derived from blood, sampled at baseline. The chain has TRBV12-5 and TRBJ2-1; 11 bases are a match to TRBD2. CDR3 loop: CASSSGGAGNEQFF. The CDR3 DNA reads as TGTGCTAGTAGTAGCGGGGGGGCTGGTAATGAGCAGTTCTTC.